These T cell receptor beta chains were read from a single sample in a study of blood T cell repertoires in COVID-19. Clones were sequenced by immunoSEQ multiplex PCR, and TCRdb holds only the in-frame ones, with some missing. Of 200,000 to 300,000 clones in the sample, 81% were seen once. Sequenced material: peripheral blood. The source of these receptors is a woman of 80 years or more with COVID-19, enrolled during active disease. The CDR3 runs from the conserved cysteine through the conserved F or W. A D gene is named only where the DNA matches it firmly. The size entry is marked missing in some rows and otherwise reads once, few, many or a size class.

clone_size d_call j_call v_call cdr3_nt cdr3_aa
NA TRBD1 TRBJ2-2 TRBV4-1 TGCGCCAGCAGCCGGGCCGGGACAGGCGGATCCGGGGAGCTGTTTTTT CASSRAGTGGSGELFF
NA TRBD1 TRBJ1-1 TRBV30 TGTGCCTGGAGTTTATTTGGACAGGGAAAATTCGCTGAAGCTTTCTTT CAWSLFGQGKFAEAFF
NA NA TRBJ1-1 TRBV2 TGTGCCAGCAGTGTTGGGCAGGGGTACACTGAAGCTTTCTTT CASSVGQGYTEAFF
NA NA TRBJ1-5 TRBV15 TGTGCCACCAGCAGAGATCGCGGCAGGGCCCATCAGCCCCAGCATTTT CATSRDRGRAHQPQHF
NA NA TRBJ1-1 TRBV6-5 TGTGCCAGCAGCCGTCTAAGCACTGAAGCTTTCTTT CASSRLSTEAFF
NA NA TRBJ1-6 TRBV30 TGTGCCTGGAGTAGGGGGAAGTCGAATTCACCCCTCCACTTT CAWSRGKSNSPLHF
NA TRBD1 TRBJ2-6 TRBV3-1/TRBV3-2 TGTGCCAGCAGCCAAGACAGGGGGTCCTTCTCTGGGGCCAACGTCCTGACTTTC CASSQDRGSFSGANVLTF
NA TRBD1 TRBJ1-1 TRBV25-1 TGTGCCAGCAGTGGACAGGGGTCGGGGACTGAAGCTTTCTTT CASSGQGSGTEAFF
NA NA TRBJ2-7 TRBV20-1 TGCAGTGCTAGCGGACAGTACGAGCAGTACTTC CSASGQYEQYF
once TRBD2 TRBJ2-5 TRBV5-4 TGTGCCAGCAGCTTGGAGGTAGCGGGGGGCCAAGAGACCCAGTACTTC CASSLEVAGGQETQYF
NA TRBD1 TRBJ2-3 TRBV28 TGTGCCAGCAGTTTATACACACAGGGGACAGATACGCAGTATTTT CASSLYTQGTDTQYF
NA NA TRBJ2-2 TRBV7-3 TGTGCCAGCAGCCCCGGAGGGGTCCGCGGGGAGCTGTTTTTT CASSPGGVRGELFF
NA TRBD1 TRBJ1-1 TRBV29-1 TGCAGCGCTGTCCAGGGGGGAGCTTTCTTT CSAVQGGAFF
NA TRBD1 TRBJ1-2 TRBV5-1 TGCGCCAGCAGCCGAGGGGGCGCTGGGGGCTACACCTTC CASSRGGAGGYTF
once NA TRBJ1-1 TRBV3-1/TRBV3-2 TGTGCCAGCAGCCCCTGGGAAGGGAGGGCTTTCTTT CASSPWEGRAFF
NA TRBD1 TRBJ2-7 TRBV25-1 TGTGCCAGCAGTTTTGTCCCGGGACAGGTTCGGTACGAGCAGTACTTC CASSFVPGQVRYEQYF
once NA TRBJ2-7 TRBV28 TGTGCCAGCAGTGCCACTTCCGGGAACTATCCCTACGAGCAGTACTTC CASSATSGNYPYEQYF
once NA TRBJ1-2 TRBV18 TGTGCCAGCTCTACCGAACGTGGACAGATCTATGGCTACACCTTC CASSTERGQIYGYTF
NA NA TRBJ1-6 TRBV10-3 TGTGCCATCAAAACAGATAATTCACCCCTCCACTTT CAIKTDNSPLHF
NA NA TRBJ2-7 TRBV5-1 TGCGCCAGCAGCTTGGCCCCGGGATCCTACTACGAGCAGTACTTC CASSLAPGSYYEQYF
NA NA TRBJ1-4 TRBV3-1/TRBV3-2 TGTGCCAGCAGTAGGGGGGGGAATGAAAAACTGTTTTTT CASSRGGNEKLFF
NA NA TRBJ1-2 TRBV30 TGTGCCTGGAGTGTACTTGGATCAAGGGGGAGCGGCTACACCTTC CAWSVLGSRGSGYTF
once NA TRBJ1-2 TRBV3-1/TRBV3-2 TGTGCCAGCAGCAAACAGGGAAACTATGGCTACACCTTC CASSKQGNYGYTF
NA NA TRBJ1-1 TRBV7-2 TGTGCCAGCAGCTTAGTTGCAGGAGGGGACACTGAAGCTTTCTTT CASSLVAGGDTEAFF
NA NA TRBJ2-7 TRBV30 TGTGCCGGGAGAGACCCCACAACAGTTTTTCTTACCTACGAGCAGTACTTC CAGRDPTTVFLTYEQYF
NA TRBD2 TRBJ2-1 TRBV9 TGTGCCAGCAGCGCCCTTAGCGGGAGGGCTACGGATGAGCAGTTCTTC CASSALSGRATDEQFF